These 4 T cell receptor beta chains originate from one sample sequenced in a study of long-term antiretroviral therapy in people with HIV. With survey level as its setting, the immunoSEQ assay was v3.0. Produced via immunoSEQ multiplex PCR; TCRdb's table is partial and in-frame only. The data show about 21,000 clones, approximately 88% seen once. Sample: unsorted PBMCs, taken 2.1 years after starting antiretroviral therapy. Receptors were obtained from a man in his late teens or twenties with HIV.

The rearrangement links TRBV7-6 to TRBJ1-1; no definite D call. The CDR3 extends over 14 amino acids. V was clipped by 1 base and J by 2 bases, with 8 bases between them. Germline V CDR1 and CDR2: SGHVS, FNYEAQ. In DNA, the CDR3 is TGTGCCAGCAGCTTAGAAGGGTCCAACACTGAAGCTTTCTTT. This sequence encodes CASSLEGSNTEAFF.

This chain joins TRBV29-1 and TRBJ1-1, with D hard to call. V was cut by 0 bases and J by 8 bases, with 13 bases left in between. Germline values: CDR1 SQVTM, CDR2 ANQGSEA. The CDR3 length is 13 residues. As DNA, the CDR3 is TGCAGCGTTGAAGATCAGGTTTGGGGAGAAGCTTTCTTT. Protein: CSVEDQVWGEAFF.

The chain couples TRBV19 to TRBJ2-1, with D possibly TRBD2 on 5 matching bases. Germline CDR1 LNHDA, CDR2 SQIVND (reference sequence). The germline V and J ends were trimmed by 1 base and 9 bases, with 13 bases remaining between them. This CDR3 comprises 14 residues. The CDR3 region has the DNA TGTGCCAGTAGTATAGCTTTAGTCGGAGGTGAGCAGTTCTTC. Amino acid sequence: CASSIALVGGEQFF.

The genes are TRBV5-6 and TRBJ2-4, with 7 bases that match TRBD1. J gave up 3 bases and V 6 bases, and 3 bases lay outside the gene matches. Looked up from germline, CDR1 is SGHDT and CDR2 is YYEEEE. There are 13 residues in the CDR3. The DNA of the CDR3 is TGTGCCAGCACCCGGGACAGCAAAAACATTCAGTACTTC. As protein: CASTRDSKNIQYF.